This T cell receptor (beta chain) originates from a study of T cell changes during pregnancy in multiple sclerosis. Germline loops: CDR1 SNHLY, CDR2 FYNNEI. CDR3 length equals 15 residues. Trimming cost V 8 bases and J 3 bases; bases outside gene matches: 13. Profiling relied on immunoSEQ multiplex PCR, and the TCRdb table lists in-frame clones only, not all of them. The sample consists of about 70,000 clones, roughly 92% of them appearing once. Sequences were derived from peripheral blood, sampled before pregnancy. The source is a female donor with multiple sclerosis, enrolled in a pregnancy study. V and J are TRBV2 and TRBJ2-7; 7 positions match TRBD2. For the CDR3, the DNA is TGTGCCAGCGCCCTGGGGGGGACCCAAAACTACGAGCAGTACTTC. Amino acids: CASALGGTQNYEQYF. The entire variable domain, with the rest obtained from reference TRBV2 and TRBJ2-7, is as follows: EPEVTQTPSHQVTQMGQEVILRCVPISNHLYFYWYRQILGQKVEFLVSFYNNEISEKSEIFDDQFSVERPDGSNFTLKIRSTKLEDSAMYFCASALGGTQNYEQYFGPGTRLTVT.